The entry that follows covers one T cell receptor (beta chain) sequence. Its specificity is unknown. The CDR3 totals 16 residues. Losses at the gene ends were 3 bases for V and 2 bases for J; bases not matched to a gene: 6. Germline-derived CDR1 and CDR2 are ENHRY and SYGVKD. Here immunoSEQ multiplex PCR was the method, and the copy in TCRdb shows in-frame clones only, minus some. Counted here are roughly 26,000 clones, around 78% occurring once; the ten biggest clones make up 15% to 20%. The source of the sample is a study of vaccination effects on CD4 cells after COVID-19. Before sequencing took place, the ViraFEST assay used viral peptide pools to expand antigen-specific CD4+ T cells. Isolating CD4+ T cells followed about 10 days of culture. The individual was infected with SARS-CoV-2 between March and December 2020, as confirmed by PCR.

Sequences were derived from CD4+ T cells from PBMCs cultured with HCoV-NL63 spike peptides, sampled before COVID-19 vaccination. V gene TRBV10-3 combines with J gene TRBJ2-3; TRBD1 matches at 9 bases. This receptor was identified in a human donor who had a prior SARS-CoV-2 infection. CDR3 in amino acids: CAISERDRDFTDTQYF. CDR3 sequence (DNA): TGTGCCATCAGTGAAAGGGACAGGGACTTCACAGATACGCAGTATTTT.